This T cell receptor (beta chain) came from a study of T cells in localized non-small cell lung cancer. Study-wide results and caveats: Longer overall survival was linked to higher blood T cell density. Among the top 100 tumor clones, a median 57 appeared in adjacent lung. One tumor region alone was sequenced, and heterogeneity therefore remains possible. Highest T cell clonality was seen in uninvolved adjacent lung, surpassing that measured in tumor.

V gave up 4 bases and J gave up 6 bases; unmatched junction bases: 11. The V gene's germline CDR1 is SGHDN and CDR2 FVKESK. The length of the CDR3 is 16 residues. A word on this clone: The target antigen is unknown.

The repertoire was sequenced with immunoSEQ multiplex PCR; TCRdb's copy has only in-frame clones and lacks some. Seen here are under 12,000 clones, around 82% observed once, and the top ten hold about 20%. The specimen comprised peripheral blood mononuclear cells, sampled before any cancer treatment. V usage is TRBV14 and J usage is TRBJ2-7; 11 nucleotides agree with TRBD2. This sequence originates from a female donor older than 55 with stage II lung adenocarcinoma. CDR3 residues: CASSPRGTSGSGEQYF. The CDR3 DNA follows: TGTGCCAGCAGCCCCCGTGGCACTAGCGGGAGTGGCGAGCAGTACTTC.